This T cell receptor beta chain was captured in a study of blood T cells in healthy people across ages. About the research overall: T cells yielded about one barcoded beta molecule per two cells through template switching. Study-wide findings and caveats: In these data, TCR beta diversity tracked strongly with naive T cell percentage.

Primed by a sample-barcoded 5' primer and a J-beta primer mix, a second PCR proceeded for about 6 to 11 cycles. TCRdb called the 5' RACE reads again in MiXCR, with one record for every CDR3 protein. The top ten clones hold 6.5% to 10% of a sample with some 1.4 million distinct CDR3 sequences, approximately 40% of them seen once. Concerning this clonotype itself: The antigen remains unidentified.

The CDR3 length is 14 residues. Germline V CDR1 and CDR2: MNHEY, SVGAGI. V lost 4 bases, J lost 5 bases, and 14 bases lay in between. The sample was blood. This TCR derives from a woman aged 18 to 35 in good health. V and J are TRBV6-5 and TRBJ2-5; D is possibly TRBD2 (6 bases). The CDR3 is CASSSSMGGETQYF. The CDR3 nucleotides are TGTGCCAGCAGTTCTAGCATGGGAGGCGAGACCCAGTACTTC.